This T cell receptor (beta chain) is drawn from a study of cytomegalovirus exposure and HLA in healthy donors. With 60 Vbeta and 13 Jbeta primers, the PCR was carried out. Measured with immunoSEQ multiplex PCR; TCRdb has only the in-frame clones, and not every one. Here the sample spans 55,000 to 80,000 clones, roughly 75% being singletons. The sequencing input was PBMCs. The TCR originated in a woman in her forties in good health and CMV-seropositive.

Written as DNA, the CDR3 is TGCGCCAGCAGGTCGACTAGCGGGGGGGGCGAGCAGTACTTC. This sequence encodes CASRSTSGGGEQYF. This chain connects TRBV5-1 to TRBJ2-7; 14 bases agree with TRBD2. V gave up 5 bases and J gave up 6 bases; unmatched junction bases: 4. The CDR3 runs to 14 residues. The germline CDR1 and CDR2 sequences are SGHRS and YFSETQ.